This T cell receptor beta chain is from a study of T cell changes during pregnancy in multiple sclerosis. Germline CDR1 MRHNA, CDR2 SNTAGT. The CDR3 length is 14 residues. V shed 7 bases, J shed 7 bases, and the junction held 12 bases outside the gene matches. Profiling relied on immunoSEQ multiplex PCR, and the TCRdb table lists in-frame clones only, not all of them. Among just over 40,000 clones listed, roughly nine tenths were seen once. In its sample, this clone was seen once. The chain is built from TRBV6-4 and TRBJ1-2, with 7 bases that match TRBD1. The source was CD4+ T cells from peripheral blood mononuclear cells, collected in the first trimester of pregnancy. The receptor was isolated from a female donor with multiple sclerosis, enrolled in a pregnancy study. This CDR3 reads CASNKEEGAGGYTF. The CDR3 DNA sequence: TGTGCCAGCAATAAGGAGGAGGGGGCCGGTGGCTACACCTTC.